The clone carrying this T cell receptor beta chain was detected ten times or more. No antigen is known for it. As for time point: newly diagnosed GD, antithyroid drugs for less than 3 months. Isolated PBMC RNA provided the starting material for the TCR library. Roughly 9 milliliters of peripheral blood were drawn into EDTA tubes. The data were obtained in a study of regulatory T cells in long-lasting Graves disease. Study results and limitations: Thyroid tissue was not sampled; only peripheral blood was. Lower TCR diversity characterized persistent Graves' patients relative to newly diagnosed patients.

Construction of the TCR beta libraries employed iRepertoire HTBI primers in conjunction with Arm-PCR of CDR3 regions. Each CDR3 protein gets one entry after TCRdb re-called the multiplex PCR reads with MiXCR. Among 300,000 to 400,000 distinct CDR3 sequences listed, less than 20% were seen once. This CDR3 spans 12 amino acids. Germline loops: CDR1 LGHNT, CDR2 FRNRAP. V lost 1 base and J lost 9, with 4 bases in between. Sequencing was performed on peripheral blood mononuclear cells (PBMCs), taken at new diagnosis, from a patient treated with antithyroid drugs. This chain links TRBV12-5 with TRBJ1-6; D is uncertain. The sequence was collected from a female donor with Graves disease. In DNA form, the CDR3 reads TGTGCTAGTGGTTTGGGAAGTTCACCCCTCCACTTT. It is translated as CASGLGSSPLHF.